This entry lists 16 T cell receptor beta chains sequenced from one sample in a study of relationships among human T cell subsets. Th1 cells were collected as flow-through following bead selections for CD25, CD56 and CD294. TCR alpha and beta CDR3s were amplified from mRNA by semiquantitative ARM-PCR. ARM-PCR used tagged nested gene-specific primers, then communal superprimers for exponential amplification. One entry per CDR3 protein results from TCRdb running MiXCR on the multiplex PCR reads. The sample has about 13,000 distinct CDR3 sequences, approximately 67% seen once. Material for sequencing was CD4+ Th1 cells sorted from blood. The receptor set was obtained from a man in his forties in good health.

The V call is TRBV30, the J call TRBJ2-1; no clear D. Deletions cut 1 base from V and 0 bases from J, with 10 bases between. The CDR3 spans 15 residues. Germline CDR1 reads GTSNPN; CDR2 reads SVGIG (reference sequence). The CDR3 DNA is TGTGCCTGGAGTGAAGCTAGGTCCTCCTACAATGAGCAGTTCTTC. It codes for CAWSEARSSYNEQFF.

The chain employs TRBV11-3 and TRBJ2-5, with 8 bases matching TRBD2. V shed 3 bases, J shed 8 bases, and the junction held 14 bases outside the gene matches. Germline V gene lookup returns CDR1 SGHNT and CDR2 YENEEA. CDR3 size: 16 residues. The CDR3: CASSLGYGSGAATQYF. CDR3 coding DNA: TGTGCCAGCAGCTTGGGTTACGGTAGCGGGGCCGCAACCCAGTACTTC. Together with reference TRBV11-3 and TRBJ2-5, the CDR3 gives the full variable domain: EAGVVQSPRYKIIEKKQPVAFWCNPISGHNTLYWYLQNLGQGPELLIRYENEEAVDDSQLPKDRFSAERLKGVDSTLKIQPAELGDSAVYLCASSLGYGSGAATQYFGPGTRLLVL.

The chain has TRBV29-1 and TRBJ2-1; tentatively, D is TRBD2 (5 bases). The germline CDR1 and CDR2 sequences are SQVTM and ANQGSEA. CDR3 length equals 12 residues. Trimming removed 3 bases from V and 6 bases from J, with 9 bases in between. The CDR3 DNA follows: TGCAGCGTTGATCACCTAGCCAATGAGCAGTTCTTC. Amino acids: CSVDHLANEQFF.

This chain uses TRBV5-1 with TRBJ1-1, with D possibly matching TRBD1 (5 bases). CDR1 SGHRS and CDR2 YFSETQ come from the germline V gene. With 0 bases removed from V and 2 bases from J, the gap between germline ends came to 11 bases. The length of the CDR3 is 15 residues. The CDR3 bases are TGCGCCAGCAGCTTGGGAGAGGGGTTTAACACTGAAGCTTTCTTT. Residues: CASSLGEGFNTEAFF.

This chain uses TRBV7-9 with TRBJ2-1, with 8 bases matching TRBD1. Trimming cost V 6 bases and J 9 bases; bases outside gene matches: 22. The CDR3 loop spans 18 amino acids. The germline CDR1 and CDR2 sequences are SEHNR and FQNEAQ (reference sequence). The CDR3 protein is CASRAVRPGQGAASEQFF. The DNA of the CDR3 is TGTGCCAGCAGGGCTGTTAGGCCCGGGCAGGGGGCTGCAAGTGAGCAGTTCTTC.

This chain uses TRBV11-3 with TRBJ2-1; D unclear. V gave up 1 base and J gave up 0 bases, with 7 bases separating them. Germline CDR1 is SGHNT and CDR2 is YENEEA. This CDR3 is built from 15 residues. CDR3 nucleotide sequence: TGTGCCAGCAGCTTAGTAAGAGGCTCCTACAATGAGCAGTTCTTC. Translation: CASSLVRGSYNEQFF.

There are a few counts of this clonotype. The V gene is TRBV14, the J gene TRBJ2-5; TRBD1 is a possible D gene (6 bases). The CDR3 spans 14 residues. Germline CDR1 reads SGHDN; CDR2 reads FVKESK. V lost 4 bases, J lost 5 bases, and 14 bases lay in between. CDR3 coding DNA: TGTGCCAGCAGCCCCCTCCAGGGGACGGAGACCCAGTACTTC. Its translation is CASSPLQGTETQYF.

The CDR3 region has the DNA TGTGCCACCAGCACGGGACGAAATATTCAGTACTTC. It is translated as CATSTGRNIQYF. The chain is built from TRBV15 and TRBJ2-4, with D perhaps matching TRBD1 or TRBD2 (5 bases each). CDR3 size: 12 residues. The V gene lost 4 bases and the J gene lost 10 bases, with 11 bases spanning the gap. Germline V gene sequence: CDR1 LNHNV, CDR2 YYDKDF (reference sequence).

The chain uses TRBV2 and TRBJ1-6; TRBD1 might be the D (6 bases). Trimming took off 7 bases at V and 7 bases at J, with 11 bases between the two ends. This CDR3 comprises 13 residues. Germline assignment: CDR1 SNHLY and CDR2 FYNNEI. This chain's CDR3 is CASIGQNNSPLHF. The CDR3 nucleotides are TGTGCCAGCATAGGACAGAACAATTCACCCCTCCACTTT.

The genes are TRBV29-1 and TRBJ2-3, with 11 bases that match TRBD2. The CDR3 length is 15 residues. Germline values: CDR1 SQVTM, CDR2 ANQGSEA. V shed 4 bases, J shed 3 bases, and the junction held 6 bases outside the gene matches. The CDR3 is CSVGTGTSGTDTQYF. The CDR3 DNA reads TGCAGCGTTGGTACTGGGACTAGCGGAACAGATACGCAGTATTTT.

This chain uses TRBV11-2 with TRBJ1-1; D may be TRBD1 (5 bases). Germline lookup yields CDR1 SGHAT and CDR2 FQNNGV. Between the trimmed V and J ends, which lost 0 bases and 4 bases, there was a span of 9 bases. The CDR3 is 14 amino acids. CDR3 amino acids: CASSLDWGGTEAFF. The CDR3 DNA sequence: TGTGCCAGCAGCTTAGATTGGGGGGGCACTGAAGCTTTCTTT.

This clonotype has just a few counts. The chain employs TRBV11-2 and TRBJ1-1; possibly TRBD1 for D (5 bases). CDR3 size: 12 residues. V gave up 7 bases and J gave up 0 bases, with 6 bases separating them. Germline V lookup: CDR1 SGHAT, CDR2 FQNNGV. In DNA form, the CDR3 reads TGTGCCAGCAAGGGGATGAACACTGAAGCTTTCTTT. It encodes CASKGMNTEAFF.

The chain recombines TRBV18 with TRBJ2-1, with D perhaps given as TRBD1 or TRBD2 (5 bases each). V was cut by 3 bases and J by 8 bases, with 17 bases left in between. There are 15 residues in the CDR3. Germline V gives CDR1 KGHSH, CDR2 LQKENI. In nucleotides, the CDR3 is TGTGCCAGCTCACCCCCCGGGACCCTCTGGGATGAGCAGTTCTTC. Protein product: CASSPPGTLWDEQFF.

This clonotype was picked up a small number of times. The V call is TRBV28, the J call TRBJ2-3; weak D call: TRBD2 (6 bases). V was cut by 6 bases and J by 1 base, with 14 bases left in between. The CDR3 consists of 15 residues. The germline V gene has CDR1 MDHEN and CDR2 SYDVKM. This CDR3 is CASSSGTFRTDTQYF. Written as DNA, the CDR3 is TGTGCCAGCAGCTCCGGGACTTTCCGCACAGATACGCAGTATTTT.

The chain combines TRBV19 with TRBJ2-1; TRBD1 is a possible D gene (6 bases). Germline-derived CDR1 and CDR2 are LNHDA and SQIVND (reference sequence). V lost 4 bases to trimming and J lost 0 bases, with 10 bases between them. CDR3 length: 15 amino acids. The CDR3 DNA is TGTGCCAGTAGTACCGACAGGATCTCCTACAATGAGCAGTTCTTC. The encoded protein is CASSTDRISYNEQFF.

This CDR3 is CAWNFASGGTSAYGQFF. For the CDR3, the DNA is TGTGCCTGGAACTTTGCTAGCGGGGGGACTTCGGCATACGGGCAGTTCTTC. V is TRBV30 and J is TRBJ2-1; TRBD2 matches at 11 bases. The V gene end was trimmed by 4 bases and the J gene end by 12 bases; junction bases not matched to a gene: 20. CDR3 size: 17 residues. The V gene's germline CDR1 is GTSNPN and CDR2 SVGIG (reference sequence).